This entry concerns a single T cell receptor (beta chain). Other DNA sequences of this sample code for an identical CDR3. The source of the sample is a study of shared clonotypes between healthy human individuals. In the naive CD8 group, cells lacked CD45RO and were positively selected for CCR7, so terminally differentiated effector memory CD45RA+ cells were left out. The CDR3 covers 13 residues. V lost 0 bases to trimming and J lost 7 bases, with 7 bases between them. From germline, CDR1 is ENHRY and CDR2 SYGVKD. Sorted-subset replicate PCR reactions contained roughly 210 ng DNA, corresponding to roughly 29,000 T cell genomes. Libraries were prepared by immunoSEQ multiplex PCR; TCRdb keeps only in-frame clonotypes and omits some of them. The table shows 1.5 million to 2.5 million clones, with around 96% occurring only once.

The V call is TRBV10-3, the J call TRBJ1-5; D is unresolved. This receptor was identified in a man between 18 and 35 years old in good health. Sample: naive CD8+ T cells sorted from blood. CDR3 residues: CAISESRAQPQHF. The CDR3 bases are TGTGCCATCAGTGAGTCAAGGGCACAGCCCCAGCATTTT.